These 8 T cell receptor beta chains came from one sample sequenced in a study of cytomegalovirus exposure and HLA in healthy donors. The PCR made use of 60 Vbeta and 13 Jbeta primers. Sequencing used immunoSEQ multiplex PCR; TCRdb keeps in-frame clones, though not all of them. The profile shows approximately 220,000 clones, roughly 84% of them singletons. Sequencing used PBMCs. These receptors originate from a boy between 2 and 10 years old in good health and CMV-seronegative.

CDR3 residues: CASSPVAGLNTEAFF. The CDR3, as DNA: TGTGCCAGCAGCCCCGTTGCAGGTCTGAACACTGAAGCTTTCTTT. The chain links TRBV7-9 to TRBJ1-1; D is unresolved. V lost 5 bases to trimming and J lost 0 bases, with 13 bases between them. The CDR3 length is 15 residues. Germline CDR1 reads SEHNR; CDR2 reads FQNEAQ (reference sequence).

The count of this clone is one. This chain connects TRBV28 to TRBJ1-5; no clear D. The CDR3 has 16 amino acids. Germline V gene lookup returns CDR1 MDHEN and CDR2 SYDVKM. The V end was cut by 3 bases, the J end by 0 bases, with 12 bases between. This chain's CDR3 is CASSFRSYYSNQPQHF. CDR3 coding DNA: TGTGCCAGCAGTTTTAGAAGCTATTATAGCAATCAGCCCCAGCATTTT.

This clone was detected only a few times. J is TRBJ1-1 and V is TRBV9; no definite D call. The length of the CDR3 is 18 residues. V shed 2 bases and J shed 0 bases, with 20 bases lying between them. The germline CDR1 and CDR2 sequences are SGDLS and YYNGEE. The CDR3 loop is CASSVDPSTRGVNTEAFF. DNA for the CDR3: TGTGCCAGCAGCGTGGACCCCTCCACTCGGGGAGTGAACACTGAAGCTTTCTTT.

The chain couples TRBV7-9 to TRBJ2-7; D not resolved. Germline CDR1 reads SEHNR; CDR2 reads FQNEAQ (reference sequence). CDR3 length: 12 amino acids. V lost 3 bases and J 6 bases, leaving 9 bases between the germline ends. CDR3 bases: TGTGCCAGCAGCTTCATGGCCCGCGAGCAGTACTTC. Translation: CASSFMAREQYF.

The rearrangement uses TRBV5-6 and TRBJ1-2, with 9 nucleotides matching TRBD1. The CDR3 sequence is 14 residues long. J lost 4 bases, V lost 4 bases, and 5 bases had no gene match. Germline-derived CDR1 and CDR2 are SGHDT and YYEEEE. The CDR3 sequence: CASSQDRGVYGYTF. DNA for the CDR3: TGTGCCAGCAGCCAGGACAGGGGAGTCTATGGCTACACCTTC.

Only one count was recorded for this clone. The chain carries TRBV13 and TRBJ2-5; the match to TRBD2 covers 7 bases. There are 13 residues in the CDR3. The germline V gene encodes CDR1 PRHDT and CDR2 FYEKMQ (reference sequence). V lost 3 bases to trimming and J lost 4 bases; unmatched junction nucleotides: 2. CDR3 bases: TGTGCCAGCAGCTTGCGGGGGTTAGAGACCCAGTACTTC. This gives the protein CASSLRGLETQYF.

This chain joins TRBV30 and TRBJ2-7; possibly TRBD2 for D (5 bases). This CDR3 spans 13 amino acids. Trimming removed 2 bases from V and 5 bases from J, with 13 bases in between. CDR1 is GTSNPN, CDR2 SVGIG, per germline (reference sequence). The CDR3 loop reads CAWSTGGGDEQYF. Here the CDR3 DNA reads TGTGCCTGGAGTACGGGTGGAGGCGACGAGCAGTACTTC.

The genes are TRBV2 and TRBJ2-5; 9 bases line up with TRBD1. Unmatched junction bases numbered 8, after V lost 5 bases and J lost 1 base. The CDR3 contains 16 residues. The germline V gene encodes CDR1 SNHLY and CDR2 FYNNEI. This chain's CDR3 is CASSHSPDRGQETQYF. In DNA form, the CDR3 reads TGTGCCAGCAGTCATTCGCCGGACAGGGGCCAAGAGACCCAGTACTTC.